A single T cell receptor beta chain is shown here with its context. The sample comes from a study of control samples from healthy donors and cancer patients. TCRdb's copy holds only in-frame clones and misses some; the assay was immunoSEQ multiplex PCR. The sample has around 68,000 clones; 84% are singletons. Per the germline V gene, CDR1 is LGHDT and CDR2 is YNNKEL (reference sequence). V gave up 0 bases and J gave up 4 bases, with 12 bases separating them. The CDR3 contains 15 residues. The sequenced sample was blood. The chain is built from TRBV3-1 (or the pseudogene TRBV3-2) and TRBJ1-2, with a tentative D call TRBD1 (5 bases). The TCR originated in a man aged 50-60 years in good health. CDR3 coding DNA: TGTGCCAGCAGCCAAGATGGGGACCCCGTCTATGGCTACACCTTC. Translation gives CASSQDGDPVYGYTF.